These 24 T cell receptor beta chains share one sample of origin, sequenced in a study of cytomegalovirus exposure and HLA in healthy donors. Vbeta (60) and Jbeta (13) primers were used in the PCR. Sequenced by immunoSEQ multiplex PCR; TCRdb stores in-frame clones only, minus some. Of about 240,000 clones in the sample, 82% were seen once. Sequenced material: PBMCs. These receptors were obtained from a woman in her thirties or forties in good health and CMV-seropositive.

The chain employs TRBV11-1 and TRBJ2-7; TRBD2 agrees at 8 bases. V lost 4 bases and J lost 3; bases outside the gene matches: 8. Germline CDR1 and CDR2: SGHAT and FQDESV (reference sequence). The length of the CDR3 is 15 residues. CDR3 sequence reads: CASSSSGHANYEQYF. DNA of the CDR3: TGTGCCAGCAGCTCTAGCGGGCACGCCAACTACGAGCAGTACTTC.

CDR3 sequence: CASSGTGTVKTEAFF. DNA of the CDR3: TGTGCCAGCAGCGGAACCGGGACAGTAAAGACTGAAGCTTTCTTT. The chain combines TRBV5-5 with TRBJ1-1, with 7 bases identical to TRBD1. The CDR3 sequence is 15 residues long. Trimming cost V 4 bases and J 5 bases; bases outside gene matches: 11. Germline lookup yields CDR1 SGHKS and CDR2 YYEKEE (reference sequence).

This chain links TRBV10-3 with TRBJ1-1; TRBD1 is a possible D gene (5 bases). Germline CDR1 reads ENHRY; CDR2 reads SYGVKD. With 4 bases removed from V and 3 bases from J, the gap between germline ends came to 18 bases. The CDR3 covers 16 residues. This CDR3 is CAISAAARGGDTEAFF. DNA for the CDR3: TGTGCCATCAGTGCCGCCGCGAGGGGAGGGGACACTGAAGCTTTCTTT.

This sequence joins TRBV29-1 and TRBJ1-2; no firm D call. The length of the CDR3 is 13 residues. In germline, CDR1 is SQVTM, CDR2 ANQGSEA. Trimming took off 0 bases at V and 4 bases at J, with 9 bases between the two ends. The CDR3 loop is CSVEDLGFYGYTF. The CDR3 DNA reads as TGCAGCGTTGAAGATCTAGGTTTCTATGGCTACACCTTC.

The CDR3 sequence: CASSLAESYGYTF. As DNA, the CDR3 is TGCGCCAGCAGCTTGGCCGAGTCCTATGGCTACACCTTC. This rearrangement joins TRBV5-1 to TRBJ1-2; D is ambiguous. From germline, CDR1 is SGHRS and CDR2 YFSETQ. The CDR3 extends over 13 amino acids. Trimming removed 0 bases at V and 4 bases at J, with 7 bases between.

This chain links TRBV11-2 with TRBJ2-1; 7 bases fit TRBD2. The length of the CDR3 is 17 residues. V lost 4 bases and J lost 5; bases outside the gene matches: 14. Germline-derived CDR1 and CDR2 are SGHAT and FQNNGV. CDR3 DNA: TGTGCCAGCAGCTCCATCCGGCGGCTAGCGGACCACAATGAGCAGTTCTTC. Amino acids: CASSSIRRLADHNEQFF.

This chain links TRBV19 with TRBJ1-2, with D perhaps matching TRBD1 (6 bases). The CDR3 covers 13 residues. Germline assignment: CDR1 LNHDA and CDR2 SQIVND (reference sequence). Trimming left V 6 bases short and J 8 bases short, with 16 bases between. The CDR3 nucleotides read TGTGCCAGTAGCCCTACCCCAGGGGAAGGCTACACCTTC. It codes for CASSPTPGEGYTF. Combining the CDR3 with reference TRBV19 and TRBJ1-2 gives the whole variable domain DGGITQSPKYLFRKEGQNVTLSCEQNLNHDAMYWYRQDPGQGLRLIYYSQIVNDFQKGDIAEGYSVSREKKESFPLTVTSAQKNPTAFYLCASSPTPGEGYTFGSGTRLTVV.

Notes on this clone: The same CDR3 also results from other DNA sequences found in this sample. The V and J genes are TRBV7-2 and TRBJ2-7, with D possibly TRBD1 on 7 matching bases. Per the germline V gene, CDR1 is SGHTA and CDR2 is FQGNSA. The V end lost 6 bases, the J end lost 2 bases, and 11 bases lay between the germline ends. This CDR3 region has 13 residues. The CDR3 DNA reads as TGTGCCAGCAGTGCGGGACAGACCTACGAGCAGTACTTC. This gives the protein CASSAGQTYEQYF.

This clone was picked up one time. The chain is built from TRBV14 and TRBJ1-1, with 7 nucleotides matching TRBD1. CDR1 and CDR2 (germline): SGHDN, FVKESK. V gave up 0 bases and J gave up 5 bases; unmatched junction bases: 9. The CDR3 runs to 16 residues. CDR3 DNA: TGTGCCAGCAGCCAAGAAGGGGGCAGGGGTAGGACTGAAGCTTTCTTT. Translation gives CASSQEGGRGRTEAFF.

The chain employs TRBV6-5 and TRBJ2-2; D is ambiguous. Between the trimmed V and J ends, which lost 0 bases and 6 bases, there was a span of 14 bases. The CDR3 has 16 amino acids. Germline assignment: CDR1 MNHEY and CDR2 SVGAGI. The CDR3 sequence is CASSYSIWVEAGELFF. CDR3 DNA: TGTGCCAGCAGTTACTCGATATGGGTTGAGGCCGGGGAGCTGTTTTTT.

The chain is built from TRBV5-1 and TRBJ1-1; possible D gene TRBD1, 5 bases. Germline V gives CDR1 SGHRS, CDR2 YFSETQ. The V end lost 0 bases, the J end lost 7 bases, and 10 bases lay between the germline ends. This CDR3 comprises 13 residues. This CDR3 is CASSLAPQGEAFF. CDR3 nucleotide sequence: TGCGCCAGCAGCTTGGCCCCGCAGGGTGAAGCTTTCTTT.

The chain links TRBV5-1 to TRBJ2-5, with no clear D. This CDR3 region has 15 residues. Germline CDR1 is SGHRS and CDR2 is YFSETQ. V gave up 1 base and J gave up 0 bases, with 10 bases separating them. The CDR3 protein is CASSLMSPHQETQYF. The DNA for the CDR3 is TGCGCCAGCAGCTTGATGTCTCCCCACCAAGAGACCCAGTACTTC.

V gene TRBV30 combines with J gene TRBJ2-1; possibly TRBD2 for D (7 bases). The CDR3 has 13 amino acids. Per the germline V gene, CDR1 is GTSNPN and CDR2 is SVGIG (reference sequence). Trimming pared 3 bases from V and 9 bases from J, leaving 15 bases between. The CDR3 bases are TGTGCCTGGAGATGGGGGAGGGGGAGTGAGCAGTTCTTC. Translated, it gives CAWRWGRGSEQFF.

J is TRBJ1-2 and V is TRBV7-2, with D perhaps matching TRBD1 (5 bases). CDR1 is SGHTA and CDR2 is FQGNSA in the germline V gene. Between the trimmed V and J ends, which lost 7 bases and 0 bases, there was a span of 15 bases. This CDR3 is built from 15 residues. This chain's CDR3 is CASTPRPTANYGYTF. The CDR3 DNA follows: TGTGCCAGCACCCCTAGGCCGACAGCTAACTATGGCTACACCTTC.

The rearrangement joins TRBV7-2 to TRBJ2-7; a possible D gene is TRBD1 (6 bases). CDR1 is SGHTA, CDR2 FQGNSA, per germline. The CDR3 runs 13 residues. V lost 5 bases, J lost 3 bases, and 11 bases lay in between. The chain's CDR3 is CASSRQGGYEQYF. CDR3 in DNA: TGTGCCAGCAGCAGACAAGGGGGCTACGAGCAGTACTTC.

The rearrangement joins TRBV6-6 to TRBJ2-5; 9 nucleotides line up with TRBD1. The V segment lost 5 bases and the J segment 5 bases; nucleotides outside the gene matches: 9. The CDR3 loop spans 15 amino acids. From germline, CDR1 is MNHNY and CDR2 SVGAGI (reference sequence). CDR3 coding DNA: TGTGCCAGCAGTGCACACAGGGGGCGGGGGGAGACCCAGTACTTC. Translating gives CASSAHRGRGETQYF.

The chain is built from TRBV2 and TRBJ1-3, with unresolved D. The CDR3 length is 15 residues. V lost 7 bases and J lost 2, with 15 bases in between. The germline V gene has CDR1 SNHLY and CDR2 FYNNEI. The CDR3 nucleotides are TGTGCCAGCAAATGGCGGGAATTCGCTGGAAACACCATATATTTT. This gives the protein CASKWREFAGNTIYF.

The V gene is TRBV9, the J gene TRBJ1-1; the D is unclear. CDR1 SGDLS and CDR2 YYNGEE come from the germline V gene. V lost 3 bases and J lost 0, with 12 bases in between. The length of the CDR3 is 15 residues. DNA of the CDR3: TGTGCCAGCAGCGCCGTGTCCTCTATGAACACTGAAGCTTTCTTT. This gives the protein CASSAVSSMNTEAFF.

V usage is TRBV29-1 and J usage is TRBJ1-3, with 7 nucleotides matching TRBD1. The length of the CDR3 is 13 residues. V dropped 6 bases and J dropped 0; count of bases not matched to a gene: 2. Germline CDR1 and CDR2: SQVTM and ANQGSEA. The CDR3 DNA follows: TGCAGCGTGGGACAGAGCTCTGGAAACACCATATATTTT. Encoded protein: CSVGQSSGNTIYF.

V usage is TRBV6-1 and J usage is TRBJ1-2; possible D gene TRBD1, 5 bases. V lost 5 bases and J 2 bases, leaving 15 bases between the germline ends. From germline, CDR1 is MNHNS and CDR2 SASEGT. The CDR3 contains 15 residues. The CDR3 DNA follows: TGTGCCAGCAGTAAAGACCGCGGGGGGAACTATGGCTACACCTTC. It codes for CASSKDRGGNYGYTF.

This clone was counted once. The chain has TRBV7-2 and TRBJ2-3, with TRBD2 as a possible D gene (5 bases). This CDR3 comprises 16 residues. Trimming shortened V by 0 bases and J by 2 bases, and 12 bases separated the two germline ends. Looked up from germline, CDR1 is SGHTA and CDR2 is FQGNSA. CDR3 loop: CASSLALAPYTDTQYF. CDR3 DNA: TGTGCCAGCAGCTTAGCGCTAGCCCCCTACACAGATACGCAGTATTTT.

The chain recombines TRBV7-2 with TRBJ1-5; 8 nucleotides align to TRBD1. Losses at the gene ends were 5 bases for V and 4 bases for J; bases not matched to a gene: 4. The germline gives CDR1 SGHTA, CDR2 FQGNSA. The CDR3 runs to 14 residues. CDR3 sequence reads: CASSTGTGNQPQHF. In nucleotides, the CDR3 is TGTGCCAGCAGCACGGGGACAGGAAATCAGCCCCAGCATTTT.

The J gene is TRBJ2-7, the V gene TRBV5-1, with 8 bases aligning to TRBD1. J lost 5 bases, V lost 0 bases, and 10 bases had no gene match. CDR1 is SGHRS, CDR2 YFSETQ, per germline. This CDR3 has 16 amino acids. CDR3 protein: CASSLASFRGLNEQYF. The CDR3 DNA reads TGCGCCAGCAGCTTGGCCTCTTTCAGGGGGCTAAACGAGCAGTACTTC.

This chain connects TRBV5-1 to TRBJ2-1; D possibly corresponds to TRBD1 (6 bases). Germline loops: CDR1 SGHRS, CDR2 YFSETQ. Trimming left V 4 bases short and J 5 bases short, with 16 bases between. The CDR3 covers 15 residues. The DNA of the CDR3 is TGCGCCAGCAGCATTACAGGGCCCCCCAACAATGAGCAGTTCTTC. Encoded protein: CASSITGPPNNEQFF.